The 29 T cell receptor beta chains in this list originate from one sample, sequenced in a study of blood T cell repertoires in COVID-19 (dated by TCRdb to 2019 to 2021). The library was produced with the immunoSEQ multiplex PCR assay. TCRdb retrieved this table from immuneACCESS and kept in-frame rearrangements only. Not all clones are present; in checked studies, unresolved V genes account for under half, and no reason is known for the remainder. For this sample there are 200,000 to 300,000 clones; 75% to 85% appear just once. The ten largest clones take up under 2.5% of the sample. The sample taken for sequencing was peripheral blood. These receptors came from a middle-aged man who had recovered from COVID-19.

The chain joins TRBV3-1 (or the pseudogene TRBV3-2) to TRBJ2-1, with 13 bases matching TRBD2. V dropped 4 bases and J dropped 14; count of bases not matched to a gene: 5. Germline lookup yields CDR1 LGHDT and CDR2 YNNKEL (reference sequence). The CDR3 is 13 amino acids. In DNA form, the CDR3 reads TGTGCCAGCAGCCCTACTAGCGGGGGGGCCGAGTTCTTC. Amino acids: CASSPTSGGAEFF.

The rearrangement joins TRBV5-1 to TRBJ2-3, with 9 bases identical to TRBD2. J was trimmed by 0 bases and V by 5 bases; bases with no gene match: 1. The CDR3 covers 14 residues. The germline CDR1 and CDR2 sequences are SGHRS and YFSETQ. The CDR3 bases are TGCGCCAGCAGAACTAGCGGGAGCACAGATACGCAGTATTTT. Residues: CASRTSGSTDTQYF.

The CDR3 loop is CASSLLPSGYNEQFF. The CDR3 nucleotides read TGTGCCAGCAGCTTGTTGCCTAGCGGGTACAATGAGCAGTTCTTC. The chain joins TRBV5-5 to TRBJ2-1, with 8 bases identical to TRBD2. V lost 1 base and J lost 4; bases outside the gene matches: 4. The germline CDR1 and CDR2 sequences are SGHKS and YYEKEE (reference sequence). This CDR3 is built from 15 residues.

This chain connects TRBV11-2 to TRBJ1-5; TRBD1 might be the D (6 bases). There are 14 residues in the CDR3. The germline V and J ends were trimmed by 2 bases and 5 bases, with 10 bases remaining between them. Germline CDR1 is SGHAT and CDR2 is FQNNGV. The CDR3 sequence is CASSLSGVDQPQHF. The CDR3 nucleotides are TGTGCCAGCAGCTTATCAGGGGTCGATCAGCCCCAGCATTTT.

This clone was detected a few times. The chain recombines TRBV18 with TRBJ1-2; D is possibly TRBD1 (6 bases). Trimming removed 5 bases from V and 3 bases from J, with 10 bases in between. Germline lookup yields CDR1 KGHSH and CDR2 LQKENI. CDR3 length: 13 residues. The CDR3, as DNA: TGTGCCAGCTCAGGCCAGGGGTACTATGGCTACACCTTC. It translates to CASSGQGYYGYTF.

CDR3: CATAAGDQPQHF. Here the CDR3 DNA reads TGTGCCACCGCTGCAGGGGATCAGCCCCAGCATTTT. This sequence joins TRBV24-1 and TRBJ1-5, with D possibly matching TRBD1 (6 bases). Trimming pared 9 bases from V and 5 bases from J, leaving 10 bases between. Germline V lookup: CDR1 KGHDR, CDR2 SFDVKD. This CDR3 comprises 12 residues.

The genes are TRBV20-1 and TRBJ2-5; D not resolved. CDR1 is DFQATT, CDR2 SNEGSKA, per germline (reference sequence). V was trimmed by 3 bases and J by 5 bases, leaving 13 bases between them. The CDR3 runs to 13 residues. DNA for the CDR3: TGCAGTGCTAGTGCTAGTATCCCGGAGACCCAGTACTTC. As protein: CSASASIPETQYF.

The chain uses TRBV29-1 and TRBJ2-5; 7 bases line up with TRBD1. Per germline, CDR1 SQVTM and CDR2 ANQGSEA. J gave up 1 base and V 6 bases, and 5 bases lay outside the gene matches. The CDR3 runs to 13 residues. The chain's CDR3 is CSVKGTVQETQYF. The CDR3 coding sequence is TGCAGCGTCAAAGGGACAGTCCAAGAGACCCAGTACTTC.

This rearrangement joins TRBV4-3 to TRBJ2-3; 16 positions match TRBD2. Trimming removed 4 bases from V and 4 bases from J; junction bases left unmatched: 2. The length of the CDR3 is 16 residues. Germline V gene lookup returns CDR1 LGHNA and CDR2 YSLEER. This CDR3 reads CASSPGLAGGADTQYF. The CDR3 DNA sequence: TGCGCCAGCAGCCCGGGACTAGCGGGAGGGGCAGATACGCAGTATTTT.

The genes are TRBV6-5 and TRBJ2-7; a weak D match, TRBD2 (6 bases). This CDR3 is 14 amino acids long. V lost 4 bases and J 4 bases, leaving 14 bases between the germline ends. Germline CDR1 and CDR2: MNHEY and SVGAGI. CDR3 nucleotide sequence: TGTGCCAGCAGTTCCCCGGGACTTCAATACGAGCAGTACTTC. Translating gives CASSSPGLQYEQYF.

The chain links TRBV7-2 to TRBJ1-2; 9 nucleotides line up with TRBD1. The CDR3 extends over 15 amino acids. V was clipped by 5 bases and J by 4 bases; unmatched bases: 8. CDR1 is SGHTA and CDR2 is FQGNSA in the germline V gene. The CDR3 bases are TGTGCCAGCAGCCCCGGGACAGGGCTGTTCTATGGCTACACCTTC. Encoded protein: CASSPGTGLFYGYTF. The full variable domain, completed using reference TRBV7-2 and TRBJ1-2, is GAGVSQSPSNKVTEKGKDVELRCDPISGHTALYWYRQSLGQGLEFLIYFQGNSAPDKSGLPSDRFSAERTGGSVSTLTIQRTQQEDSAVYLCASSPGTGLFYGYTFGSGTRLTVV.

This clone was counted once. This chain connects TRBV19 to TRBJ1-2; 10 bases map to TRBD1. The CDR3 consists of 15 residues. V shed 8 bases and J 8 bases; nucleotides not matched to a gene: 14. Per the germline V gene, CDR1 is LNHDA and CDR2 is SQIVND (reference sequence). The CDR3 loop reads CASQQGQGIVWGYTF. The CDR3, as DNA: TGTGCCAGTCAACAGGGACAGGGGATCGTCTGGGGCTACACCTTC.

The rearrangement joins TRBV7-9 to TRBJ2-1; TRBD2 matches 7 bases. The ends lost 0 bases at V and 3 bases at J; junction bases unmatched: 8. CDR1 is SEHNR and CDR2 is FQNEAQ in the germline V gene (reference sequence). This CDR3 is 17 amino acids long. CDR3 bases: TGTGCCAGCAGCTTAGCGCATGCGGGAGCGATCTACAATGAGCAGTTCTTC. Its protein product is CASSLAHAGAIYNEQFF.

The chain uses TRBV3-1 (or the pseudogene TRBV3-2) and TRBJ2-1; 7 positions agree with TRBD1. The CDR3 extends over 16 amino acids. Per germline, CDR1 LGHDT and CDR2 YNNKEL (reference sequence). J was trimmed by 4 bases and V by 4 bases; bases with no gene match: 10. Here the CDR3 reads CASSRRAGTVYNEQFF. CDR3 DNA sequence: TGTGCCAGCAGCCGAAGGGCCGGGACAGTGTACAATGAGCAGTTCTTC.

The gene calls are TRBV12-3 or TRBV12-4 and TRBJ1-1; TRBD1 is a possible D gene (5 bases). V was pared by 3 bases and J by 8 bases, with 13 bases between. There are 13 residues in the CDR3. CDR3: CASSLGRGTEAFF. DNA for the CDR3: TGTGCCAGCAGTTTGGGGCGAGGCACCGAAGCTTTCTTT.

CDR3 nucleotides: TGTGCCAGCAGTGGGACAGGGGGCGGGGGGTACCAAGAGACCCAGTACTTC. It yields the protein CASSGTGGGGYQETQYF. The chain recombines TRBV6-1 with TRBJ2-5; 11 bases line up with TRBD1. The germline V gene encodes CDR1 MNHNS and CDR2 SASEGT. The CDR3 has 17 amino acids. V shed 4 bases, J shed 0 bases, and the junction held 7 bases outside the gene matches.

The V and J genes are TRBV27 and TRBJ2-1, with 8 bases that match TRBD2. Per germline, CDR1 MNHEY and CDR2 SMNVEV (reference sequence). Unmatched junction bases numbered 11, after V lost 3 bases and J lost 4 bases. This CDR3 contains 17 residues. The CDR3 coding sequence is TGTGCCAGCAGTTTTTCCCCGGCGAGCGGGAGTTACAATGAGCAGTTCTTC. Residues: CASSFSPASGSYNEQFF.

This clone was found a few times. V usage is TRBV19 and J usage is TRBJ2-2; the D gene is possibly TRBD1 (7 bases). This CDR3 region has 14 residues. The V end lost 7 bases, the J end lost 4 bases, and 13 bases lay between the germline ends. Germline CDR1 and CDR2: LNHDA and SQIVND (reference sequence). Written as DNA, the CDR3 is TGTGCCAGTACTACGCAGGGGGGCACCGGGGAGCTGTTTTTT. Translation: CASTTQGGTGELFF. Drawing the rest from reference TRBV19 and TRBJ2-2, the complete variable domain is DGGITQSPKYLFRKEGQNVTLSCEQNLNHDAMYWYRQDPGQGLRLIYYSQIVNDFQKGDIAEGYSVSREKKESFPLTVTSAQKNPTAFYLCASTTQGGTGELFFGEGSRLTVL.

V gene TRBV9 combines with J gene TRBJ1-1; D might be TRBD1 (6 bases). The CDR3 totals 13 residues. Trimming took 4 bases from V and 2 from J, leaving 9 bases between them. Germline lookup yields CDR1 SGDLS and CDR2 YYNGEE. CDR3 residues: CASSIQGNTEAFF. The CDR3 DNA reads TGTGCCAGCAGCATACAGGGAAACACTGAAGCTTTCTTT.

The chain couples TRBV5-5 to TRBJ2-1; 8 nucleotides align to TRBD1. V lost 4 bases, J lost 9 bases, and 6 bases stayed unmatched. This CDR3 contains 13 residues. Germline lookup yields CDR1 SGHKS and CDR2 YYEKEE (reference sequence). CDR3 sequence reads: CASSRGQGIEQFF. The CDR3 coding sequence is TGTGCCAGCAGCAGAGGACAGGGAATTGAGCAGTTCTTC.

The chain is built from TRBV13 and TRBJ2-1; TRBD1 matches at 7 bases. Germline lookup yields CDR1 PRHDT and CDR2 FYEKMQ (reference sequence). Trimming cost V 5 bases and J 4 bases; bases outside gene matches: 11. The CDR3 is 16 amino acids. In DNA, the CDR3 is TGTGCCAGCAGCCTGGCCGGGACAGTAAGTTACAATGAGCAGTTCTTC. Protein: CASSLAGTVSYNEQFF.

This chain links TRBV7-9 with TRBJ1-3, with D perhaps TRBD1 (6 bases). Germline CDR1 is SEHNR and CDR2 is FQNEAQ (reference sequence). The V end was cut by 3 bases, the J end by 0 bases, with 18 bases between. The CDR3 length is 18 residues. As DNA, the CDR3 is TGTGCCAGCAGCTTCTCCGGGGGGCCCCTCCTCTCTGGAAACACCATATATTTT. It translates to CASSFSGGPLLSGNTIYF.

The chain carries TRBV7-8 and TRBJ1-5, with 9 bases matching TRBD1. With 5 bases clipped from V and 3 bases from J, the junction kept 5 bases outside the gene matches. Germline V gene data show CDR1 as SGHVS and CDR2 as FQNEAQ. The CDR3 is 15 residues long. The CDR3 sequence is CASSGGTGFNQPQHF. The CDR3 DNA sequence: TGTGCCAGCAGCGGCGGGACAGGGTTCAATCAGCCCCAGCATTTT.

V usage is TRBV6-1 and J usage is TRBJ1-2; no firm D call. The length of the CDR3 is 12 residues. Germline lookup yields CDR1 MNHNS and CDR2 SASEGT. The V gene lost 2 bases and the J gene lost 4 bases, with 5 bases spanning the gap. The CDR3 sequence is CASSENIYGYTF. Here the CDR3 DNA reads TGTGCCAGCAGTGAAAACATCTATGGCTACACCTTC.

Here the CDR3 reads CARFPRSGANVLTF. In DNA form, the CDR3 reads TGCGCCAGGTTTCCGAGGTCTGGGGCCAACGTCCTGACTTTC. V usage is TRBV10-1 and J usage is TRBJ2-6; D remains ambiguous. With 9 bases removed from V and 1 base from J, the gap between germline ends came to 10 bases. The CDR3 covers 14 residues. Germline-derived CDR1 and CDR2 are WNHNN and SYGVQD (reference sequence).

Written as DNA, the CDR3 is TGTGCCAGCAGCCAAGCCTACAGGGGTGGAGACGAGCAGTACTTC. Encoded protein: CASSQAYRGGDEQYF. The chain joins TRBV3-1 (or the pseudogene TRBV3-2) to TRBJ2-7; 7 positions match TRBD1. Germline CDR1 LGHDT, CDR2 YNNKEL (reference sequence). Germline trimming cut 1 base from V and 5 bases from J; bases unmatched to any gene: 8. The CDR3 length is 15 residues.

The chain couples TRBV18 to TRBJ2-7, with D unresolved. Germline loops: CDR1 KGHSH, CDR2 LQKENI. Trimming left V 0 bases short and J 3 bases short, with 6 bases between. This CDR3 has 13 residues. The CDR3 bases are TGTGCCAGCTCACCACCGACACACTACGAGCAGTACTTC. Protein product: CASSPPTHYEQYF. The full variable domain, its missing parts supplied by reference TRBV18 and TRBJ2-7, is NAGVMQNPRHLVRRRGQEARLRCSPMKGHSHVYWYRQLPEEGLKFMVYLQKENIIDESGMPKERFSAEFPKEGPSILRIQQVVRGDSAAYFCASSPPTHYEQYFGPGTRLTVT.

The chain uses TRBV19 and TRBJ2-1, with unresolved D. Trimming took off 1 base at V and 7 bases at J, with 8 bases between the two ends. This CDR3 has 13 residues. In germline, CDR1 is LNHDA, CDR2 SQIVND (reference sequence). The CDR3 DNA follows: TGTGCCAGTAGTATAGTTCTGACTAATGAGCAGTTCTTC. This sequence encodes CASSIVLTNEQFF.

The gene calls are TRBV23-1 and TRBJ2-2; no reliable D call. TRBV23-1 falls under the ORF class, with uncertain function. The CDR3 runs 10 residues. Between the trimmed V and J ends, which lost 11 bases and 6 bases, there was a span of 7 bases. The CDR3 protein is CALPAGELFF. CDR3 DNA: TGCGCCCTTCCGGCCGGGGAGCTGTTTTTT.